This T cell receptor (beta chain) was profiled in a study of blood T cell repertoires in COVID-19. The method was immunoSEQ multiplex PCR; TCRdb's version includes in-frame clones alone and lacks a portion of them. The data hold under 95,000 clones, with roughly 83% observed a single time. V was pared by 3 bases and J by 9 bases, with 14 bases of the junction left unmatched. The CDR3 has 15 amino acids. Per the germline V gene, CDR1 is DFQATT and CDR2 is SNEGSKA (reference sequence). This clonotype was obtained from a human donor in a cohort sampled during active COVID-19. Sequenced input: peripheral blood. V is TRBV20-1 and J is TRBJ1-1; 9 bases map to TRBD1. In DNA form, the CDR3 reads TGCAGTGCTAGTACGACAGGGGGTCCTGTGGGGAAAGCTTTCTTT. Encoded protein: CSASTTGGPVGKAFF.